This TCR beta chain was identified in a study of beta chain features in type 1 diabetes. There are 17 residues in the CDR3. CDR1 and CDR2 from the germline V gene are MNHEY and SMNVEV (reference sequence). Trimming took 6 bases from V and 2 from J, leaving 23 bases between them. Comment on this clone: Its antigen is not identified.

Reverse transcribing all isolated RNA meant expressed TCRB transcripts were sequenced. Profiled with immunoSEQ multiplex PCR; TCRdb holds only in-frame clones, not every one. The sample holds hundreds of thousands of clones, around 15% seen once. Study-wide points: In patients and controls equally, PCR might favor templates that are shorter.

The receptor was isolated from a man aged 18 to 29 in good health. The V gene is TRBV27, the J gene TRBJ2-7, with D perhaps matching TRBD1 (6 bases). The sequencing sample was made of naive CD4+ T cells from blood. The CDR3 DNA sequence: TGTGCCAGCAGCGATTACGGGGCTCCAGACAGGCCCTACGAGCAGTACTTC. Protein: CASSDYGAPDRPYEQYF.